These 2 T cell receptor beta chains originate from one sample sequenced in a study of T cell repertoires in cytomegalovirus infection. TCRdb analysed the reads with MiXCR anew, one entry per CDR3 protein. Among about 530,000 distinct CDR3 sequences listed, 26% were seen once. Sequencing used PBMCs. These receptors came from a human donor in good health (CMV status not recorded). Some clones in this sample may be carry-over from other donors' samples.

This clonotype occurred a few times. Here the CDR3 reads CASSTSPHSGEGRETQYF. The CDR3 DNA follows: TGTGCCAGCAGCACCTCCCCCCACTCGGGGGAGGGCCGAGAGACCCAGTACTTC. The genes are TRBV7-9 and TRBJ2-5, with 7 positions matching TRBD2. Per germline, CDR1 SEHNR and CDR2 FQNEAQ (reference sequence). V shed 5 bases and J 4 bases; nucleotides not matched to a gene: 19. CDR3 size: 18 residues.

This chain connects TRBV7-9 to TRBJ1-1; a weak D match, TRBD1 (5 bases). Germline-derived CDR1 and CDR2 are SEHNR and FQNEAQ (reference sequence). The CDR3 is 15 residues long. V was shortened by 4 bases and J by 0 bases, with 12 bases between the two germline ends. The CDR3 nucleotides read TGTGCCAGCAGCTCAACGACAGAGATGAACACTGAAGCTTTCTTT. It specifies CASSSTTEMNTEAFF.